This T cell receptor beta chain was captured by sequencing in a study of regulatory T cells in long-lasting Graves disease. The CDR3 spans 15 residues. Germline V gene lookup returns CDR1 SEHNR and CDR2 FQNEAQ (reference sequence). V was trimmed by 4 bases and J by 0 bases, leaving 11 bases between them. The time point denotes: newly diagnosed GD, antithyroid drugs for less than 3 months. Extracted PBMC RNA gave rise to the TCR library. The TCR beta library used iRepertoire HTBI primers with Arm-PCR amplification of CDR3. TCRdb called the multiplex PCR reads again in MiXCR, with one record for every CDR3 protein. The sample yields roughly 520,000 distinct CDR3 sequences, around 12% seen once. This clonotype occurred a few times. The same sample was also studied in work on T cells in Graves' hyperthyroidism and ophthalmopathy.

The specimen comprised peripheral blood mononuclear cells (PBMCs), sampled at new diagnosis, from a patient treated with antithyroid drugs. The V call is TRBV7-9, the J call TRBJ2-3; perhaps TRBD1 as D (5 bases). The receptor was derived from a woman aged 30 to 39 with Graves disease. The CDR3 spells CASSSMTVSTDTQYF. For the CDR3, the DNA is TGTGCCAGCAGCTCGATGACAGTGAGCACAGATACGCAGTATTTT.